This T cell receptor beta chain appears in the sequencing data of a study of T-cell memory formation after mild COVID-19. Trimming pared 3 bases from V and 6 bases from J, leaving 14 bases between. The CDR3 consists of 15 residues. This clonotype occurred a few times. Each CDR3 protein is one row after TCRdb ran MiXCR on the 5' RACE reads. The sample lists hundreds of thousands of distinct CDR3 sequences; approximately 15% were seen once. The sequenced sample consisted of PBMCs or a T cell subset sorted from them (not recorded which). This TCR was recovered from an adult woman who had mild COVID-19 (a few samples of this study predate the infection). Cell type and time point are not known. This chain links TRBV12-3 or TRBV12-4 with TRBJ1-4; D is unclear. CDR3 nucleotides: TGTGCCAGCAGTTTGGTTGGTGGTCGGGATGAAAAACTGTTTTTT. It specifies CASSLVGGRDEKLFF.